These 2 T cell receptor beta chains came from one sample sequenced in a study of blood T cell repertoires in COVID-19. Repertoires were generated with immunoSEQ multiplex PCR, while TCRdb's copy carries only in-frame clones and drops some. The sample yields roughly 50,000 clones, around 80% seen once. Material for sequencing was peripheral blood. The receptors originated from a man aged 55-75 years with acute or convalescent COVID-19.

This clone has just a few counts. The CDR3 here is CASSYSAGSHSPLHF. CDR3 DNA sequence: TGTGCCAGCAGTTACTCGGCAGGCTCACATTCACCCCTCCACTTT. The chain couples TRBV6-5 to TRBJ1-6; D not resolved. V shed 0 bases and J shed 8 bases, with 11 bases lying between them. Per germline, CDR1 MNHEY and CDR2 SVGAGI. There are 15 residues in the CDR3.

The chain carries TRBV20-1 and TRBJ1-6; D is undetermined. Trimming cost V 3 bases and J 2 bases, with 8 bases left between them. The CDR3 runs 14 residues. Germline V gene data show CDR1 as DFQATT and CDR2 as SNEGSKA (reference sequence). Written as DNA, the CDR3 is TGCAGTGCTAGTGAGGGCCCCTATAATTCACCCCTCCACTTT. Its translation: CSASEGPYNSPLHF.